The 17 T cell receptor beta chains below all came from one sample that was sequenced in a study of CD8+CD57+ T cells in acquired aplastic anemia. Patients picked for sequencing had shown CD8+CD57+ cell expansion detected by flow cytometry. Genomic DNA served as template for TCR beta VDJ and CDR3 profiling. TCRdb ran MiXCR on the reads and lists one entry per CDR3 protein. The data hold under 350,000 distinct CDR3 sequences, with under 65% observed a single time. The source material was sorted CD4+, CD8+, or CD8+CD57+ T cells (not recorded which) from PBMCs. The source is a human donor with aplastic anemia.

This clonotype was seen ten or more times. Here the CDR3 DNA reads TGTGCCAGCAGTTACTCGAGCGGGAGCAGTGAGCAGTACTTC. Its translation is CASSYSSGSSEQYF. The chain has TRBV6-2 or TRBV6-3 and TRBJ2-7, with 8 bases fitting TRBD2. Trimming cost V 0 bases and J 7 bases; bases outside gene matches: 5. This CDR3 is 14 amino acids long. Germline assignment: CDR1 MNHEY and CDR2 SVGEGT.

The rearrangement links TRBV6-5 to TRBJ2-7, with D uncertain. Per germline, CDR1 MNHEY and CDR2 SVGAGI. This CDR3 comprises 12 residues. V lost 2 bases, J lost 6 bases, and 8 bases lay in between. The DNA for the CDR3 is TGTGCCAGCAGTTACGAGAACACCGAGCAGTACTTC. It specifies CASSYENTEQYF.

The chain combines TRBV10-3 with TRBJ1-1; D call uncertain. Germline V CDR1 and CDR2: ENHRY, SYGVKD. The CDR3 totals 13 residues. V was pared by 4 bases and J by 10 bases, with 16 bases between. CDR3 residues: CAISVIQASGAFF. The CDR3 bases are TGTGCCATCAGTGTAATCCAAGCGTCTGGAGCTTTCTTT.

The CDR3 DNA is TGCGCCAGCAGCCAATCCGGGGTTGGCTATGGCTACACCTTC. As protein: CASSQSGVGYGYTF. The chain couples TRBV4-1 to TRBJ1-2, with D unresolved. V was trimmed by 2 bases and J by 4 bases, leaving 11 bases between them. CDR1 is MGHRA and CDR2 is YSYEKL in the germline V gene. The CDR3 runs to 14 residues.

This clonotype was counted between two and nine times. This chain links TRBV20-1 with TRBJ1-2, with TRBD1 matching over 7 bases. Germline loops: CDR1 DFQATT, CDR2 SNEGSKA (reference sequence). There are 12 residues in the CDR3. The CDR3 sequence is CSPRGGGQGYTF. DNA for the CDR3: TGCAGCCCCAGGGGGGGGGGCCAGGGCTACACCTTC.

This clonotype was counted at least ten times. The chain recombines TRBV9 with TRBJ2-1; 7 bases map to TRBD1. The CDR3 consists of 14 residues. V lost 4 bases to trimming and J lost 4 bases; unmatched junction nucleotides: 5. Per the germline V gene, CDR1 is SGDLS and CDR2 is YYNGEE. CDR3 nucleotide sequence: TGTGCCAGCAGCCTAAGACAGGGTTACAATGAGCAGTTCTTC. Translation: CASSLRQGYNEQFF.

This clonotype showed up just once. This chain uses TRBV24-1 with TRBJ1-2; TRBD1 might be the D (5 bases). The CDR3 totals 14 residues. Trimming took 4 bases from V and 2 from J, leaving 10 bases between them. Per germline, CDR1 KGHDR and CDR2 SFDVKD. The CDR3, as DNA: TGTGCCACCAGTGACCCAGGGAGAAACTATGGCTACACCTTC. Residues: CATSDPGRNYGYTF.

The chain recombines TRBV13 with TRBJ2-5; the match to TRBD2 covers 11 bases. Germline loops: CDR1 PRHDT, CDR2 FYEKMQ (reference sequence). The CDR3 extends over 18 amino acids. Germline trimming cut 5 bases from V and 1 base from J; bases unmatched to any gene: 12. The CDR3 coding sequence is TGTGCCAGCAGCCTGGGGGCTAGCGGGGGGAAATTCCAAGAGACCCAGTACTTC. This encodes CASSLGASGGKFQETQYF.

The chain carries TRBV28 and TRBJ1-3, with unresolved D. Trimming removed 4 bases from V and 4 bases from J, with 11 bases in between. CDR1 MDHEN and CDR2 SYDVKM come from the germline V gene. The CDR3 spans 14 residues. The chain's CDR3 is CASSSSARGNTIYF. DNA of the CDR3: TGTGCCAGCAGTTCCTCAGCGAGGGGAAACACCATATATTTT.

The V call is TRBV7-2, the J call TRBJ1-6; a weak D match, TRBD1 (6 bases). The CDR3 runs 14 residues. Germline CDR1 and CDR2: SGHTA and FQGNSA. Trimming removed 5 bases at V and 9 bases at J, with 14 bases between. Here the CDR3 reads CASSIRQETSPLHF. Here the CDR3 DNA reads TGTGCCAGCAGCATAAGACAGGAAACTTCACCCCTCCACTTT. Complete variable domain (other parts from reference TRBV7-2 and TRBJ1-6): GAGVSQSPSNKVTEKGKDVELRCDPISGHTALYWYRQSLGQGLEFLIYFQGNSAPDKSGLPSDRFSAERTGGSVSTLTIQRTQQEDSAVYLCASSIRQETSPLHFGNGTRLTVT.

The chain combines TRBV7-6 with TRBJ1-6; tentatively, D is TRBD1 (6 bases). Trimming stripped 6 bases from V and 10 bases from J, with 16 bases between. CDR1 is SGHVS, CDR2 FNYEAQ, per germline. The CDR3 is made up of 14 amino acids. CDR3 region: CASSSGRGSSPLHF. In nucleotides, the CDR3 is TGTGCCAGCAGTTCCGGAAGGGGGAGCTCACCCCTCCACTTT.

This clonotype was observed many times. The chain links TRBV20-1 to TRBJ2-4; D ambiguous. Germline V gene data show CDR1 as DFQATT and CDR2 as SNEGSKA (reference sequence). The CDR3 runs to 12 residues. The V end lost 7 bases, the J end lost 0 bases, and 7 bases lay between the germline ends. Here the CDR3 reads CSVLGAKNIQYF. CDR3 bases: TGCAGTGTACTGGGAGCCAAAAACATTCAGTACTTC.

The V and J genes are TRBV18 and TRBJ2-5; no firm D call. The germline V and J ends were trimmed by 8 bases and 2 bases, with 12 bases remaining between them. This CDR3 spans 13 amino acids. CDR1 and CDR2 from the germline V gene are KGHSH and LQKENI. In DNA form, the CDR3 reads TGTGCCAGCCAGGCCGCCGGTCAAGAGACCCAGTACTTC. Encoded protein: CASQAAGQETQYF. Together with reference TRBV18 and TRBJ2-5, the CDR3 gives the full variable domain: NAGVMQNPRHLVRRRGQEARLRCSPMKGHSHVYWYRQLPEEGLKFMVYLQKENIIDESGMPKERFSAEFPKEGPSILRIQQVVRGDSAAYFCASQAAGQETQYFGPGTRLLVL.

Only one count was recorded for this clonotype. The chain uses TRBV24-1 and TRBJ2-7; the match to TRBD1 covers 10 bases. After removal of 4 bases from V and 7 bases from J, the junction contained 9 bases not matched to a gene. The CDR3 sequence is 15 residues long. Germline loops: CDR1 KGHDR, CDR2 SFDVKD. CDR3 loop: CATSEGRDRGVEQYF. The CDR3 coding sequence is TGTGCCACCAGTGAAGGCCGGGACAGGGGCGTTGAGCAGTACTTC.

V and J are TRBV25-1 and TRBJ2-7; D not certain. The CDR3 is made up of 12 amino acids. Germline CDR1 and CDR2: MGHDK and SYGVNS. V was trimmed by 5 bases and J by 2 bases, leaving 7 bases between them. This CDR3 reads CASSHRTYEQYF. Here the CDR3 DNA reads TGTGCCAGCAGTCACCGAACCTACGAGCAGTACTTC.

In this sample, this clonotype turned up many times. This chain joins TRBV19 and TRBJ2-5; the match to TRBD2 covers 8 bases. V dropped 5 bases and J dropped 1; count of bases not matched to a gene: 3. Germline-derived CDR1 and CDR2 are LNHDA and SQIVND (reference sequence). The CDR3 spans 14 residues. The DNA of the CDR3 is TGTGCCAGTAGTTCGACTAGCGTCCAAGAGACCCAGTACTTC. Translating it yields CASSSTSVQETQYF.

This clonotype was recorded many times. The chain has TRBV11-1 and TRBJ2-7; TRBD2 aligns across 7 bases. J gave up 4 bases and V 6 bases, and 6 bases lay outside the gene matches. Germline V gives CDR1 SGHAT, CDR2 FQDESV (reference sequence). CDR3 length equals 13 residues. The CDR3 nucleotides read TGTGCCAGCAGAACTAGCGCGTCGTACGAGCAGTACTTC. As protein: CASRTSASYEQYF.